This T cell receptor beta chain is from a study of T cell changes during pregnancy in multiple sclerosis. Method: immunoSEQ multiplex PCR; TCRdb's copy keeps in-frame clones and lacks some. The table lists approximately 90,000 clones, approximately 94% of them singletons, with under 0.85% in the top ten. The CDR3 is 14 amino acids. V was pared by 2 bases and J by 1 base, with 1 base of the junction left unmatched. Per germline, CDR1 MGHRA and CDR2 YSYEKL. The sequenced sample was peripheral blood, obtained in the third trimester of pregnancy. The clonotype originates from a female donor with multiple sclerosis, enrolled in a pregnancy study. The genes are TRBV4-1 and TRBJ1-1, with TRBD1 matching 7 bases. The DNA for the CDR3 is TGCGCCAGCAGCCAAACAGGGGAGAACACTGAAGCTTTCTTT. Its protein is CASSQTGENTEAFF.